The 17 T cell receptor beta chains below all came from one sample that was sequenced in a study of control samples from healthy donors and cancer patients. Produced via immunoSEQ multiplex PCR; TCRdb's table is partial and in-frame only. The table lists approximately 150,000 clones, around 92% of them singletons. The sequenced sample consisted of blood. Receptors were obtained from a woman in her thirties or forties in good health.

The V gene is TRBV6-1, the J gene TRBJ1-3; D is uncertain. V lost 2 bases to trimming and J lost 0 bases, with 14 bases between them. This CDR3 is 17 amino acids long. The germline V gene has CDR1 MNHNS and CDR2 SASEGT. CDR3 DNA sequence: TGTGCCAGCAGTGAATTGATCGGAACCTACTCTGGAAACACCATATATTTT. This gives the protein CASSELIGTYSGNTIYF.

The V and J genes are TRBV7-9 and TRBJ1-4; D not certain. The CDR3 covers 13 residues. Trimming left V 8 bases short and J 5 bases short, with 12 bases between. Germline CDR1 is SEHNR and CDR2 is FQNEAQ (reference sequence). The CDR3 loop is CASLQSRNEKLFF. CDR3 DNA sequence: TGTGCCAGCCTCCAAAGTCGAAATGAAAAACTGTTTTTT.

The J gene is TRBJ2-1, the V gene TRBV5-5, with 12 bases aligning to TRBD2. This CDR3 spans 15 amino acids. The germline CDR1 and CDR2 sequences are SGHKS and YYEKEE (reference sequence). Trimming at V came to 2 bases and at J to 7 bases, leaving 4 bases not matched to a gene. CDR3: CASSFPSGGANEQFF. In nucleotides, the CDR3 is TGTGCCAGCAGCTTCCCTAGCGGGGGGGCAAATGAGCAGTTCTTC.

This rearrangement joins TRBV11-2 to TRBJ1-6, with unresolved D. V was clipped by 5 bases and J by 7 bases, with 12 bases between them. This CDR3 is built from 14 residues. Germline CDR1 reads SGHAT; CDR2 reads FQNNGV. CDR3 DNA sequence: TGTGCCAGCAGCGCCGGACTGAACAATTCACCCCTCCACTTT. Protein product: CASSAGLNNSPLHF.

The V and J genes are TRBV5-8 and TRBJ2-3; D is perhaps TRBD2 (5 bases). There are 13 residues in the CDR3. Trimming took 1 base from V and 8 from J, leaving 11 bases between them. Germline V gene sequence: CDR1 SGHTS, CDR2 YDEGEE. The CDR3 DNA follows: TGTGCCAGCAGCTTGCCCGGGATAGGTACGCAGTATTTT. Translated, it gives CASSLPGIGTQYF.

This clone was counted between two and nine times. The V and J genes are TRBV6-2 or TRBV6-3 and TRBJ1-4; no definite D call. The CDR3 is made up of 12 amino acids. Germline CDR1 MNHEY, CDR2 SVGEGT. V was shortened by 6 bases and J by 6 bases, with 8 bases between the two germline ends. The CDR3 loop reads CASSRRDEKLFF. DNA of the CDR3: TGTGCCAGCAGCCGCCGAGATGAAAAACTGTTTTTT.

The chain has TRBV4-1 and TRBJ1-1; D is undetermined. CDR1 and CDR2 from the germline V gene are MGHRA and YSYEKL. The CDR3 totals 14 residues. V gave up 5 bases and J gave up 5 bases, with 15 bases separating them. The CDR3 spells CASSGWTSVTEAFF. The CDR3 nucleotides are TGCGCCAGCAGCGGATGGACTTCCGTGACTGAAGCTTTCTTT.

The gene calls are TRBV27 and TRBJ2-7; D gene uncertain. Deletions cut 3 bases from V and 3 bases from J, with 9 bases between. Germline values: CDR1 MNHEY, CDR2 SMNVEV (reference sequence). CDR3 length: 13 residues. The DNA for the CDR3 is TGTGCCAGCAGTTTGGGTAAATACTACGAGCAGTACTTC. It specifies CASSLGKYYEQYF.

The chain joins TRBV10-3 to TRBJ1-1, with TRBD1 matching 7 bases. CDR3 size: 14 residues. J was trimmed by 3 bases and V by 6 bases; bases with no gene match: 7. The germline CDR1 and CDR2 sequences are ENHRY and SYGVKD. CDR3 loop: CAIRRTDRDTEAFF. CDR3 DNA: TGTGCCATCAGGAGAACTGACAGGGACACTGAAGCTTTCTTT.

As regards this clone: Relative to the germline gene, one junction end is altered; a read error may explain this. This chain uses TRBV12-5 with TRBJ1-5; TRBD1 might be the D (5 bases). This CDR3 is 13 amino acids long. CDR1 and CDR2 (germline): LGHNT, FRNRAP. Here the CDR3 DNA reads TGTGCTAGTGGGACAGAGCCCAATCAACCCCAGCATTTT. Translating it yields CASGTEPNQPQHF.

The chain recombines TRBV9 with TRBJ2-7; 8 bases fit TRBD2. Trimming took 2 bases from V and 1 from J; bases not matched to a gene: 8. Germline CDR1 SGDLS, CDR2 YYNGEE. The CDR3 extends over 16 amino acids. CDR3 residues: CASSVTGLATSYEQYF. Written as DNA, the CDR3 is TGTGCCAGCAGCGTGACCGGACTAGCTACTTCCTACGAGCAGTACTTC.

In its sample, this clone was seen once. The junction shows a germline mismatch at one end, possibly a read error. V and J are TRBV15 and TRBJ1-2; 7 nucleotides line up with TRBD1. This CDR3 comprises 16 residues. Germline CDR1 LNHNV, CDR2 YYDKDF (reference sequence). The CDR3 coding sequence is TGTGCCATCAGCAGAGACCCAGGGGGAAGGGTCTATGGCTACACCTTC. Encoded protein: CAISRDPGGRVYGYTF.

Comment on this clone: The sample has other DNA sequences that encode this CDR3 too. CDR3 bases: TGTGCCAGCAGTTTACTACAGGGGGAAGCTTTCTTT. It codes for CASSLLQGEAFF. The V gene is TRBV27, the J gene TRBJ1-1, with TRBD1 identical over 7 bases. Losses at the gene ends were 2 bases for V and 8 bases for J; bases not matched to a gene: 2. The CDR3 is made up of 12 amino acids. Germline-derived CDR1 and CDR2 are MNHEY and SMNVEV (reference sequence).

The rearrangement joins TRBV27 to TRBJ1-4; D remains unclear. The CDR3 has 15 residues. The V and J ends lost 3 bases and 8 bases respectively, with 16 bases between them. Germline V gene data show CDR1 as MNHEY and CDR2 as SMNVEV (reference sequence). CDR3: CASSLLTGRYEKLFF. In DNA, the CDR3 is TGTGCCAGCAGTTTGCTTACCGGTCGGTACGAAAAACTGTTTTTT.

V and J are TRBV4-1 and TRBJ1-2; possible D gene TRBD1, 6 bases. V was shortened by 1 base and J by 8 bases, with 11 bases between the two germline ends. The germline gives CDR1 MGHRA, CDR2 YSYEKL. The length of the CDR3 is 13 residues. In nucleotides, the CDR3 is TGCGCCAGCAGCCAAGTGGGGGCCAGAGGCTACACCTTC. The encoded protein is CASSQVGARGYTF.

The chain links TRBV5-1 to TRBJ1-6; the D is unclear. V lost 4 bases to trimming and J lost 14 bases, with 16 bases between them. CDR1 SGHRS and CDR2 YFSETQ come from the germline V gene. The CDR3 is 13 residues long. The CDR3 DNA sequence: TGCGCCAGCAGCCCCGGCCTCCGCATGACCCTCCACTTT. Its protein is CASSPGLRMTLHF.

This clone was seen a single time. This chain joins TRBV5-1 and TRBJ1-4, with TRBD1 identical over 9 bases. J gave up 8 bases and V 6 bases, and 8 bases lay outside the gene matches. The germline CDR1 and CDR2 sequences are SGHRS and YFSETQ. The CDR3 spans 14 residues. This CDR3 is CASKVGQGGEKLFF. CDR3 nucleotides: TGCGCCAGCAAGGTGGGACAGGGAGGCGAAAAACTGTTTTTT.